This T cell receptor (beta chain) was identified during a study of identical twins. Each CDR3 protein gets one entry after TCRdb re-called the 5' RACE reads with MiXCR. The sample carries about 290,000 distinct CDR3 sequences, just under 9.5% recorded once. This clonotype is medium-sized within its sample. The CDR3 length is 16 residues. Germline V gene lookup returns CDR1 LNHNV and CDR2 YYDKDF (reference sequence). Trimming left V 0 bases short and J 1 base short, with 7 bases between. The sample was also reused in another study, on yellow fever vaccine responses in identical twins.

This clonotype originated in a woman between 18 and 29 years old in good health. This sequence joins TRBV15 and TRBJ2-6, with D unresolved. The sequencing input was CD8+ T cells sorted from blood. The CDR3 DNA follows: TGTGCCACCAGCAGAGATAGGTCTTCTGGGGCCAACGTCCTGACTTTC. Its protein is CATSRDRSSGANVLTF.